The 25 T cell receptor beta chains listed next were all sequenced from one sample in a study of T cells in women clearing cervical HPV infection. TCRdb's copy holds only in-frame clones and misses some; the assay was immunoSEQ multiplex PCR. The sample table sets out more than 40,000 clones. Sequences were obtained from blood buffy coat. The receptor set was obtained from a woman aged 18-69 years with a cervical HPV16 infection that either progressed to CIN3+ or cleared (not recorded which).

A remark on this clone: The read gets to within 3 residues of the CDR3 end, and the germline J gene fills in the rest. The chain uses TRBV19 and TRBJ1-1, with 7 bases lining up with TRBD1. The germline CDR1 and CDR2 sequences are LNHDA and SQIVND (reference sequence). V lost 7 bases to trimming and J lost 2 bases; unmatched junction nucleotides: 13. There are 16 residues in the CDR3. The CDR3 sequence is CASIRTGGGGNTEAFF. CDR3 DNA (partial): TGTGCCAGTATTAGGACAGGTGGAGGAGGAAACACTGAA. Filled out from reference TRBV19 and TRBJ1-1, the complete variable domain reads DGGITQSPKYLFRKEGQNVTLSCEQNLNHDAMYWYRQDPGQGLRLIYYSQIVNDFQKGDIAEGYSVSREKKESFPLTVTSAQKNPTAFYLCASIRTGGGGNTEAFFGQGTRLTVV.

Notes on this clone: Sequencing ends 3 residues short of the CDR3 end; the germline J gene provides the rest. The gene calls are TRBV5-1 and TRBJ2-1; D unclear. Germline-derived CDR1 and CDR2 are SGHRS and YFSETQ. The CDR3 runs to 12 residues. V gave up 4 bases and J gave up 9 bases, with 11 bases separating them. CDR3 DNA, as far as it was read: TGCGCCAGCAGCCACGCCAGGAGTGAG. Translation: CASSHARSE. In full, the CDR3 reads CASSHARSEQFF.

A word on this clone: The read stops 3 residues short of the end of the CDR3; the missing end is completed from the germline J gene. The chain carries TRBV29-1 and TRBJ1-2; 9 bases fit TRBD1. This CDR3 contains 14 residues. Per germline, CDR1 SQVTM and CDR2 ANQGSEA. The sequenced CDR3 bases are TGCAGCGTTGAAGAGGGACAGGGTTTTAAGGGC. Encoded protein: CSVEEGQGFKG. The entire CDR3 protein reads CSVEEGQGFKGYTF.

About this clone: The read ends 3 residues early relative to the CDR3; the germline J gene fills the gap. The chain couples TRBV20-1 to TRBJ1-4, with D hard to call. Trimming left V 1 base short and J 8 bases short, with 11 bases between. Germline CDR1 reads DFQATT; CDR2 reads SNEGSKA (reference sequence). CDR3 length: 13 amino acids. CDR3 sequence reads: CSARAYQGEKLFF. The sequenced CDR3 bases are TGCAGTGCTAGAGCCTACCAAGGGGAAAAA.

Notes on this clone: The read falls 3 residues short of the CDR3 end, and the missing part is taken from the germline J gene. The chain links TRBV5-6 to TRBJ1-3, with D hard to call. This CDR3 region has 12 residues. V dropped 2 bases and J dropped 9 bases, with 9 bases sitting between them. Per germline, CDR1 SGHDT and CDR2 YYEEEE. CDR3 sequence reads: CASSFGYSTIYF. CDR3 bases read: TGTGCCAGCAGCTTCGGGTATAGCACC.

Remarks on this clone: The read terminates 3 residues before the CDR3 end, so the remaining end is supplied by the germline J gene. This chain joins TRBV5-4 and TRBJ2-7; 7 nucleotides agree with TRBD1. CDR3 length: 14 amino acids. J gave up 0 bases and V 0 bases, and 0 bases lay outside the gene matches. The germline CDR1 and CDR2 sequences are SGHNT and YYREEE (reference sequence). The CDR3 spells CASSLGQGSYEQYF. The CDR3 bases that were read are TGTGCCAGCAGCTTGGGACAGGGCTCCTACGAG.

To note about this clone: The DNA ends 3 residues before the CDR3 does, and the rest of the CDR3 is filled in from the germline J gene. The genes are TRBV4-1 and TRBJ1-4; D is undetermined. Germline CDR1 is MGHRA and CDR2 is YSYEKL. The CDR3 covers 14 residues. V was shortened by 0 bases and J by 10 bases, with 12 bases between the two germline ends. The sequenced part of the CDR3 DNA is TGCGCCAGCAGCCAAGATCGAGATATCGGAAAA. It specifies CASSQDRDIGK. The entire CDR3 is CASSQDRDIGKLFF.

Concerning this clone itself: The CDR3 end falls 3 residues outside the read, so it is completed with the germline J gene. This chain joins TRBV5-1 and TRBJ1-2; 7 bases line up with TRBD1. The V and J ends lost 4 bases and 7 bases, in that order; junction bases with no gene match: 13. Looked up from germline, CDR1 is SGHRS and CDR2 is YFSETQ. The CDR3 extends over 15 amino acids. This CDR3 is CASSREVQGVSGYTF. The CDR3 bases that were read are TGCGCCAGCAGCCGGGAGGTTCAGGGGGTCTCTGGC.

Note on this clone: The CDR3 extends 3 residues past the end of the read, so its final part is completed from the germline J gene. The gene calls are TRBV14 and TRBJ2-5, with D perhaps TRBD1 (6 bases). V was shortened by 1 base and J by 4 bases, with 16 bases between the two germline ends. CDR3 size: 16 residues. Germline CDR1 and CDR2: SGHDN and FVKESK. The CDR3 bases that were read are TGTGCCAGCAGCCAAGTTGTCAGGGGACGGAGAGAGACC. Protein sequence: CASSQVVRGRRET. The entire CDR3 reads CASSQVVRGRRETQYF. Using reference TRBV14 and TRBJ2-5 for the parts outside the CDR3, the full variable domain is EAGVTQFPSHSVIEKGQTVTLRCDPISGHDNLYWYRRVMGKEIKFLLHFVKESKQDESGMPNNRFLAERTGGTYSTLKVQPAELEDSGVYFCASSQVVRGRRETQYFGPGTRLLVL.

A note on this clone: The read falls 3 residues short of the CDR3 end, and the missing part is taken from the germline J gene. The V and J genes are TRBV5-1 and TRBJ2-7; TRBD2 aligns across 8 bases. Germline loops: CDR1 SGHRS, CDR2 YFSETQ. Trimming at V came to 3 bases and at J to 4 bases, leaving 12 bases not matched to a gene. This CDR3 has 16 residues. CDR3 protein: CASSSLGLAPGYEQYF. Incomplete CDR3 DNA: TGCGCCAGCAGCTCCTTAGGACTAGCCCCGGGATACGAG.

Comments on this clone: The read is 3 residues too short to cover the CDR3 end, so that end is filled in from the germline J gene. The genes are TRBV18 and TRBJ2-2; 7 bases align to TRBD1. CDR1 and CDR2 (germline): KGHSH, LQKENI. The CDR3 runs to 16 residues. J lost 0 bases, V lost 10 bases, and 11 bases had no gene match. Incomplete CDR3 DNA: TGTGCCACCACAAGGGGACAGCCTACGAACACCGGGGAG. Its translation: CATTRGQPTNTGE. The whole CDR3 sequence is CATTRGQPTNTGELFF.

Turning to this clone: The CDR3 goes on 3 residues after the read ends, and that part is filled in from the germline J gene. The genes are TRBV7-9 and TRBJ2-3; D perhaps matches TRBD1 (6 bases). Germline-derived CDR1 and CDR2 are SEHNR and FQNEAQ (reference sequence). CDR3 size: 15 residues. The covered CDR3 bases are TGTGCCAGCAGCTTAGGGACAGCCCCAAAAGAGACG. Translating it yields CASSLGTAPKET. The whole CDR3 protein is CASSLGTAPKETQYF.

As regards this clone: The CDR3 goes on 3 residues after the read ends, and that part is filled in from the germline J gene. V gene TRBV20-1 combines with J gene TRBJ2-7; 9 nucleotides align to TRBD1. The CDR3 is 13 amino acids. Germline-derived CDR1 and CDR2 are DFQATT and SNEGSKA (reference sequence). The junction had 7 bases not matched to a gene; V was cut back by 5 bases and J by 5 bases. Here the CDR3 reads CSAPTGTGNEQYF. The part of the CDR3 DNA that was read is TGCAGTGCTCCTACCGGGACAGGGAACGAG.

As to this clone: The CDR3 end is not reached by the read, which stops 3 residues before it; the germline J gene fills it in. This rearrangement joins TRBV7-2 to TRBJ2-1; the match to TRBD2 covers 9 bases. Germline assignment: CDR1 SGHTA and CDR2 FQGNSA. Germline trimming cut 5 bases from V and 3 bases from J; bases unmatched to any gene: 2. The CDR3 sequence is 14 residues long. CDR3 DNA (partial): TGTGCCAGCAGCCGTAGCGGGGGCTACAATGAG. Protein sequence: CASSRSGGYNE. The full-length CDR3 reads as CASSRSGGYNEQFF.

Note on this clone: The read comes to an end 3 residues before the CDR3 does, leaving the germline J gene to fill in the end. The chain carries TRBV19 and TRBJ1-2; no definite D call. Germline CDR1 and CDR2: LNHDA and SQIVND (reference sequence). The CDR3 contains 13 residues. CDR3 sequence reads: CASSSVTTDTYTF. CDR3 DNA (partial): TGTGCCAGTAGTTCGGTGACCACAGATACC.

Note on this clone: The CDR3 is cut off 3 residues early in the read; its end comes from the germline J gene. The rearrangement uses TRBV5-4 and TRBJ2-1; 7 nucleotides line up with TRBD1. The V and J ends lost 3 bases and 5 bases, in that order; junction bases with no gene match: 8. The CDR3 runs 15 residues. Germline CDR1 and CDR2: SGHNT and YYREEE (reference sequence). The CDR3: CASSSQDRPNNEQFF. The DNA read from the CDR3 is TGTGCCAGCAGCTCTCAGGACAGGCCGAACAATGAG.

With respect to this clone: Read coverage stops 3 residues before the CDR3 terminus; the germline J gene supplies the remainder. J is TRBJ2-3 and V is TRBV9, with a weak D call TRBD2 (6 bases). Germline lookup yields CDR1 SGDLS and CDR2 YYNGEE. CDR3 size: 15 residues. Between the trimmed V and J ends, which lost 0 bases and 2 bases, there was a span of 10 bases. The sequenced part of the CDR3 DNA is TGTGCCAGCAGCGTAGGGGACTCCCCCACAGATACG. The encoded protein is CASSVGDSPTDT. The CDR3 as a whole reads CASSVGDSPTDTQYF.

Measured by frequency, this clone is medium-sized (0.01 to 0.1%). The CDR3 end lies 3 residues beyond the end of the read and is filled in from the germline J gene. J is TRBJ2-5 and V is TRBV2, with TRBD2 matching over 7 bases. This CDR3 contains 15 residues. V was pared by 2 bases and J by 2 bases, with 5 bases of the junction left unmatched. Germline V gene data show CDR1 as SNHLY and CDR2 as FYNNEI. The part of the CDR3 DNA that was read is TGTGCCAGCAGTGAAATCGGGGGGTGGCAAGAGACC. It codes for CASSEIGGWQET. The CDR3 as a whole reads CASSEIGGWQETQYF.

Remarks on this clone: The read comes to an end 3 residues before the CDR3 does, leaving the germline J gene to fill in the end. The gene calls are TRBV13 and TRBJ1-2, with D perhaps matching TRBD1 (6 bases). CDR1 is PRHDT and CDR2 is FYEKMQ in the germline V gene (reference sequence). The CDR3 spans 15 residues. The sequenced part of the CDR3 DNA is TGTGCCAGCACCCGAGCGGGGGGGCCGTCAGATACC. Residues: CASTRAGGPSDT. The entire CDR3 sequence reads CASTRAGGPSDTYTF.

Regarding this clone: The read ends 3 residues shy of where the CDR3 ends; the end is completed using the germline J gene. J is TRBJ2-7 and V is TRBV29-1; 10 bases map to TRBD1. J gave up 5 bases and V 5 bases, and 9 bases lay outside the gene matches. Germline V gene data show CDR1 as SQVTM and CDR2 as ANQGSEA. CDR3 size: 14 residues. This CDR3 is CSVLGDRGGDEQYF. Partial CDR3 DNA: TGCAGCGTTCTAGGGGACAGGGGCGGGGACGAG.

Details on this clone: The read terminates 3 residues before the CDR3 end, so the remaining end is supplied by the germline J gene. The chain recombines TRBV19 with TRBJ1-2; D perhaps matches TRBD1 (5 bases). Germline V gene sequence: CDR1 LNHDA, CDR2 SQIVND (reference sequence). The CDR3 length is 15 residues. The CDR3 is CASSSTGTPNYDYTF. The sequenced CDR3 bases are TGTGCCAGTAGTTCAACCGGGACTCCTAACTACGAC.

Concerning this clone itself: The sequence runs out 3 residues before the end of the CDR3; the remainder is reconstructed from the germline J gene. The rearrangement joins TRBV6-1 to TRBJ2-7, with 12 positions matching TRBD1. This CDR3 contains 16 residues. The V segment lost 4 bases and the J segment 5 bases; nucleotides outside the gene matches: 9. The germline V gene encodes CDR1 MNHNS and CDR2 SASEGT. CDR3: CASSVPGQGARDEQYF. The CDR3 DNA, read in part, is TGTGCCAGCAGTGTACCGGGACAGGGGGCGAGGGACGAG.

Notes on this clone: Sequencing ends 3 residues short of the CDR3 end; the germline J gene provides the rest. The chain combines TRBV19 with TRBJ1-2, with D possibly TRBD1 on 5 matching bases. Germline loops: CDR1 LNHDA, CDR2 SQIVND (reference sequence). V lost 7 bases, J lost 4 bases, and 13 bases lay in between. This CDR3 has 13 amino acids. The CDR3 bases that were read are TGTGCCAGTACGAATAACAGGTTCTATGGC. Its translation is CASTNNRFYG. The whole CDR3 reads CASTNNRFYGYTF.

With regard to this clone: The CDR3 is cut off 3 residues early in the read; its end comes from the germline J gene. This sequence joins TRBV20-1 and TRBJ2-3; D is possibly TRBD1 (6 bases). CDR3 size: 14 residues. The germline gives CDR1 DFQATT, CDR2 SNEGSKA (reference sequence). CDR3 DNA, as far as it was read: TGCAGTGCTAGGGGCAGGACAGTGAATCAGCCG. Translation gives CSARGRTVNQP. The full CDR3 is CSARGRTVNQPQYF.

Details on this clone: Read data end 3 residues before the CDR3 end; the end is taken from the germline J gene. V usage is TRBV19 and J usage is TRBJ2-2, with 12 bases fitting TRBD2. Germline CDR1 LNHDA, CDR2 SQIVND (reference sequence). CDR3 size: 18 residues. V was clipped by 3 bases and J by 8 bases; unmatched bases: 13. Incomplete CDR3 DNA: TGTGCCAGTAGTATCACTAGCGGGGGGCGCGCTCCTAGGGGGGAG. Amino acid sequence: CASSITSGGRAPRGE. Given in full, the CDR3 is CASSITSGGRAPRGELFF.